The clone carrying this TCR beta chain was detected a few times. Its target is unknown. The CDR3 runs to 16 residues. Germline lookup yields CDR1 SGHRS and CDR2 YFSETQ. J was trimmed by 1 base and V by 2 bases; bases with no gene match: 6. This specimen comes from a study of early T cells in non-severe SARS-CoV-2 infection. Overall study context: Sequenced material consisted of bulk RNA (from unsorted whole blood), and chains were unpaired.

Study findings and constraints: The matching step, a VDJdb search, favored anti-spike CD8 responses and missed private and CD4 specificities.

Individual cDNA molecules were tagged with unique molecular identifiers. TCRdb processed the 5' RACE reads anew with MiXCR; each CDR3 protein has one entry. The sample holds some 66,000 distinct CDR3 sequences, roughly an eighth seen once. The sequencing input was whole blood. The TCR originated in an adult who was a healthcare worker with PCR-confirmed SARS-CoV-2 infection or an uninfected control (not recorded which). The gene calls are TRBV5-1 and TRBJ2-5; 9 nucleotides line up with TRBD1. The CDR3 bases are TGCGCCAGCAGCTTCTCCCCGGGACAGGGCCAAGAGACCCAGTACTTC. This codes for CASSFSPGQGQETQYF.